A few counts support the clone carrying this TCR beta chain. Other DNA sequences of this sample code for an identical CDR3. This entry is derived from a study of blood T cell repertoires in COVID-19. Study information: Spain, Italy and the United States supplied samples that represented acute and convalescent COVID-19.

Looked up from germline, CDR1 is SGDLS and CDR2 is YYNGEE. The germline V and J ends were trimmed by 0 bases and 4 bases, with 5 bases remaining between them. CDR3 length: 13 residues. As originally analysed: Estimation of nucleated cell counts was performed using reference gene primer amplification. Generated by immunoSEQ multiplex PCR, the TCRdb table keeps only in-frame clones and is missing some. V, J and clone size are taken as reported in that table, and D and trimming were inferred from the DNA itself. The sample yields some 120,000 clones, 65% to 90% seen once. V gene TRBV9 combines with J gene TRBJ1-3; D unresolved. Sequencing was performed on peripheral blood. The receptor's source is a woman older than 75 with acute or convalescent COVID-19. Here the CDR3 DNA reads TGTGCCAGCAGCGTAGCTCAGGGAAACACCATATATTTT. Amino acid sequence: CASSVAQGNTIYF. The entire variable domain, with the rest obtained from reference TRBV9 and TRBJ1-3, is as follows: DSGVTQTPKHLITATGQRVTLRCSPRSGDLSVYWYQQSLDQGLQFLIQYYNGEERAKGNILERFSAQQFPDLHSELNLSSLELGDSALYFCASSVAQGNTIYFGEGSWLTVV.